Listed below are T cell receptor beta chains from one sample, sequenced in a study of blood T cell repertoires in COVID-19. Only in-frame clones appear in the TCRdb table, and some are missing; sequencing was by immunoSEQ multiplex PCR. Of approximately 270,000 clones in the sample, about nine tenths were seen once. Sequencing input: peripheral blood. These receptors all come from a man aged 40-49 years with active or convalescent COVID-19. CDR3s include the opening cysteine and the closing phenylalanine or tryptophan.

V gene	J gene	CDR3 protein
TRBV3-1/TRBV3-2	TRBJ2-3	CASSQDSADTQYF
TRBV5-1	TRBJ1-1	CASSLGTGGAFF
TRBV6-4	TRBJ2-5	CASSVGRRGPETQYF
TRBV27	TRBJ2-3	CASSSGLIRSTDTQYF
TRBV6-6	TRBJ2-5	CASSYSAEKTQYF
TRBV7-2	TRBJ2-3	CASSLGQGGADTQYF
TRBV28	TRBJ1-1	CASILSPLANTEAFF
TRBV6-1	TRBJ2-2	CASSEGDSLFF
TRBV5-1	TRBJ1-3	CASSSTSGNTIYF
TRBV28	TRBJ1-5	CASSSGTGWQPQHF
TRBV19	TRBJ2-6	CASLRTGGNPGANVLTF
TRBV30	TRBJ1-4	CAWSRGGNEKLFF
TRBV9	TRBJ2-3	CASSVNSGGLDTQYF
TRBV4-1	TRBJ1-2	CASSQDREGYYGYTF
TRBV9	TRBJ2-1	CASSPPGGYNEQFF
TRBV7-9	TRBJ2-1	CASSFGLAGVSYNEQFF
TRBV13	TRBJ2-2	CASSPVGLAGESGELFF
TRBV14	TRBJ2-7	CASSPWTGGVYEQYF
TRBV6-5	TRBJ1-2	CASSYSAPGRTTGYTF
TRBV24-1	TRBJ1-4	CATSDDKRTGWRGANEKLFF
TRBV12-3/TRBV12-4	TRBJ2-1	CASRGALRNEQFF
TRBV5-4	TRBJ2-1	CASSKTGGLYNEQFF
TRBV11-2	TRBJ2-5	CATSLDRRAIETQYF
TRBV6-6	TRBJ1-5	CASSRERGNQPQHF
TRBV15	TRBJ1-3	CATSRGPGAAGNTIYF
TRBV30	TRBJ2-7	CASTGFVETEQYF
TRBV29-1	TRBJ2-7	CSVTQGSLYEQYF
TRBV9	TRBJ2-1	CASSVEGTEVDEQFF
TRBV7-2	TRBJ1-5	CASSDRDRGNQPQHF
TRBV6-5	TRBJ2-1	CASSYSGSSYNEQFF
TRBV27	TRBJ1-6	CASSKPQGQSPLHF
TRBV9	TRBJ1-2	CASSGGQGYGYTF
TRBV11-2	TRBJ1-2	CASSLRTGGNYGYTF
TRBV6-6	TRBJ1-2	CASSSIGTGNGYTF
TRBV5-1	TRBJ2-7	CASSFLAGGPHEQYF
TRBV9	TRBJ2-7	CASSVGGTTYEQYF
TRBV24-1	TRBJ1-2	CATSDFPDYGYTF
TRBV7-9	TRBJ2-3	CASSLASGGTDTQYF
TRBV6-5	TRBJ2-3	CATERGGLADTQYF
TRBV7-8	TRBJ1-6	CASSSDSGAARALHF
TRBV19	TRBJ2-7	CASSIAGGSYEQYF
TRBV30	TRBJ2-2	CAWSVWGVGDRPTGELFF
TRBV6-5	TRBJ1-2	CASSFPGQNLTF
TRBV10-3	TRBJ2-4	CAISSQGLAKNIQYF
TRBV4-2	TRBJ2-7	CASSQSGGAGDEQYF
TRBV5-1	TRBJ1-1	CASSFYGTASFRNTEAFF
TRBV28	TRBJ1-1	CATGRAGHTEAFF
TRBV7-2	TRBJ1-6	CASSLGQGISPLHF
TRBV30	TRBJ1-2	CAWSLYTPPIGYTF
TRBV3-1/TRBV3-2	TRBJ1-2	CASSPQDRRYGYTF
TRBV6-1	TRBJ2-1	CASSDIGTSGHGEQFF
TRBV24-1	TRBJ1-1	CATSGSGGFTEAFF